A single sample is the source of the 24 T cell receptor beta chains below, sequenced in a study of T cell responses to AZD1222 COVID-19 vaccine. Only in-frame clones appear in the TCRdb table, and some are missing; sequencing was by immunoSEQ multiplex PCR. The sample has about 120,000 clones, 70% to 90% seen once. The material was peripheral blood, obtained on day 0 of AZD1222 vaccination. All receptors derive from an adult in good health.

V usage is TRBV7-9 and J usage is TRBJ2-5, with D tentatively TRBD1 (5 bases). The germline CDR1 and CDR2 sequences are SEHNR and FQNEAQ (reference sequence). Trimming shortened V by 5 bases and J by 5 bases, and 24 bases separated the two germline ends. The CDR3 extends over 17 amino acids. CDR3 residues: CASSRILQGKFRETQYF. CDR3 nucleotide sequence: TGTGCCAGCAGCCGCATATTGCAGGGAAAATTCAGGGAGACCCAGTACTTC.

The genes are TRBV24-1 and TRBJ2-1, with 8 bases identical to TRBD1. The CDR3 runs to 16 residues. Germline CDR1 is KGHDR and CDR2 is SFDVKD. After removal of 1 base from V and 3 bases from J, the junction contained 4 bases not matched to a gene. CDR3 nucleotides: TGTGCCACCAGTGATTTTGGACAGGGAAGCTACAATGAGCAGTTCTTC. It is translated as CATSDFGQGSYNEQFF.

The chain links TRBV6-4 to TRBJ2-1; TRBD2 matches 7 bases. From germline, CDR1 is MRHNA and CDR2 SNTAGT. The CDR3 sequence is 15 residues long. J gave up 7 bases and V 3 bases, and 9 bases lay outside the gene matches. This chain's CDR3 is CASSESAGESNEQFF. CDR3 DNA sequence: TGTGCCAGCAGTGAGTCTGCGGGAGAGTCGAATGAGCAGTTCTTC.

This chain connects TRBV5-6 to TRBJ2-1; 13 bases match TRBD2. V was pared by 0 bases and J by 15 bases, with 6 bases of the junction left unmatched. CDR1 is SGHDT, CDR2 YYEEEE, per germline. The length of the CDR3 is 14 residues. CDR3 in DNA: TGTGCCAGCAGCTTGGGGACTAGCGGGAGTCTGCGGTTCTTC. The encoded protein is CASSLGTSGSLRFF. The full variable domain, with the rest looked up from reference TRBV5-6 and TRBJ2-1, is DAGVTQSPTHLIKTRGQQVTLRCSPKSGHDTVSWYQQALGQGPQFIFQYYEEEERQRGNFPDRFSGHQFPNYSSELNVNALLLGDSALYLCASSLGTSGSLRFFGPGTRLTVL.

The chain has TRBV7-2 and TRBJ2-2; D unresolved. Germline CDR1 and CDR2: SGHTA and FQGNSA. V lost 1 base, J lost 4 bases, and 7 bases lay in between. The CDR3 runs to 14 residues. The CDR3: CASSLEWTTGELFF. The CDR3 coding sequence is TGTGCCAGCAGCTTAGAGTGGACCACCGGGGAGCTGTTTTTT.

CDR3 loop: CASSNLREGRGGELFF. The CDR3 coding sequence is TGTGCCAGCAGCAATCTGCGGGAGGGAAGGGGCGGGGAGCTGTTTTTT. The chain carries TRBV21-1 and TRBJ2-2; the table's D call TRBD2 went unverified against the DNA. TRBV21-1 is described as a pseudogene. This CDR3 is 16 amino acids long.

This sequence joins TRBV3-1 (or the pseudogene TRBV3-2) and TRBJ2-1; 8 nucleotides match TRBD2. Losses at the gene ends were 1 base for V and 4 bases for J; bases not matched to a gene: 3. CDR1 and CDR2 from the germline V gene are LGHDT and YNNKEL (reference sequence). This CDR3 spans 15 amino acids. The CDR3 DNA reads TGTGCCAGCAGCCAAGGGAGCGGGGGTTACAATGAGCAGTTCTTC. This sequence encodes CASSQGSGGYNEQFF.

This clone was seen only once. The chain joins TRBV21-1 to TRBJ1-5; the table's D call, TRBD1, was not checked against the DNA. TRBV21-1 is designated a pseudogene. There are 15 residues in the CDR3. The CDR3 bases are TGTGCCAGCAGCAAAACCGACACTCACAATCAGCCCCAGCATTTT. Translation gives CASSKTDTHNQPQHF.

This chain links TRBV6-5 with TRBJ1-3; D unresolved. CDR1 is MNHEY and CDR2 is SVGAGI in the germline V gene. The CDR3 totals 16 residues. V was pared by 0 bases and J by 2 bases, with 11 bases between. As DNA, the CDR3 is TGTGCCAGCAGTTACTCGGAACAGCCCCCTGGAAACACCATATATTTT. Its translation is CASSYSEQPPGNTIYF.

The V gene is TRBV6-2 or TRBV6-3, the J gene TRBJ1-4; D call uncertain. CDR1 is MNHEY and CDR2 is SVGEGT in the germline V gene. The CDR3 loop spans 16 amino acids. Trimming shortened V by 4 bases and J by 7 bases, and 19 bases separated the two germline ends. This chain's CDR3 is CASSLPIGGYGEKLFF. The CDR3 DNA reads TGTGCCAGCAGTTTACCCATCGGCGGTTATGGTGAAAAACTGTTTTTT.

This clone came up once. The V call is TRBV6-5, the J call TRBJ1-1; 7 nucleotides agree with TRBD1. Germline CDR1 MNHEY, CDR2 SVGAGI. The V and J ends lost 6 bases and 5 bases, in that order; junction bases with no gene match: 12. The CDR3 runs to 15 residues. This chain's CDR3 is CASRLGSGGWTEAFF. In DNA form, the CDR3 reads TGTGCCAGCAGACTGGGCTCAGGGGGGTGGACTGAAGCTTTCTTT.

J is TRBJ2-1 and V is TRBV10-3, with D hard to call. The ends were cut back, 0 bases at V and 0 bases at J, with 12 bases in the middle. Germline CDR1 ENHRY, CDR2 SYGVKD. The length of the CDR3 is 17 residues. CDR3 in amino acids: CAISESLGGNSYNEQFF. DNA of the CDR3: TGTGCCATCAGTGAGTCTTTGGGCGGAAACTCCTACAATGAGCAGTTCTTC.

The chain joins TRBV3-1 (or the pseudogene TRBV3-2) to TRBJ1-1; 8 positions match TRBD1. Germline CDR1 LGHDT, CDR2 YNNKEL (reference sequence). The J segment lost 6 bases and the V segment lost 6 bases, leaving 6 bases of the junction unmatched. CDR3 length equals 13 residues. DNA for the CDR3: TGTGCCAGCAGACAGGGGGGGGGCTCTGAAGCTTTCTTT. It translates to CASRQGGGSEAFF.

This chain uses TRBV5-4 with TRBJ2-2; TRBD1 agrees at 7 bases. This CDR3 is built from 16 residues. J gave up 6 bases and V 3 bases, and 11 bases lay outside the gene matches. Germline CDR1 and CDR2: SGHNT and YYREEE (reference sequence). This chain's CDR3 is CASSSRDRLYAGELFF. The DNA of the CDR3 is TGTGCCAGCAGCTCCCGGGACAGACTATATGCCGGGGAGCTGTTTTTT.

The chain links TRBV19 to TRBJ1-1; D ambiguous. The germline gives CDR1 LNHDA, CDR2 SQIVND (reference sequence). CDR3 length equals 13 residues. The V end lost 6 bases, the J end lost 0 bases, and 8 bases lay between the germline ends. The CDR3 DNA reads TGTGCCAGTAGACCCTTTATGAACACTGAAGCTTTCTTT. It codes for CASRPFMNTEAFF.

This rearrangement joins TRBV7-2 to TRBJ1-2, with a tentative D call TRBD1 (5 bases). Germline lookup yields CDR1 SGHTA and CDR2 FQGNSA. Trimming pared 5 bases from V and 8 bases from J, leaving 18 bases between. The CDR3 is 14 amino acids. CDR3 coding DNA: TGTGCCAGCAGCCCCCCGGGGGGAGGTAGAGGCTACACCTTC. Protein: CASSPPGGGRGYTF.

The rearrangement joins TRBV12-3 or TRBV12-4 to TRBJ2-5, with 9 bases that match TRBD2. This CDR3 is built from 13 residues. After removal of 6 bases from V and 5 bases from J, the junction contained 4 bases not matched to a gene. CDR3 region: CASRQAGGETQYF. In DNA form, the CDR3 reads TGTGCCAGCAGGCAAGCGGGGGGCGAGACCCAGTACTTC.

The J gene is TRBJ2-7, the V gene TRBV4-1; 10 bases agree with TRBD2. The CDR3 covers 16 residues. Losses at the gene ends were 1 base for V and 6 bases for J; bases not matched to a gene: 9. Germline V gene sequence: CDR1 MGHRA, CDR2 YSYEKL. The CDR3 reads CASSQGGLAGAPEQYF. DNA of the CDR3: TGCGCCAGCAGCCAAGGAGGGCTAGCGGGAGCCCCCGAGCAGTACTTC.

CDR3 sequence reads: CASSVFPTGADEQFF. The CDR3 nucleotides read TGTGCCAGCAGCGTATTTCCCACCGGCGCTGATGAGCAGTTCTTC. The chain has TRBV9 and TRBJ2-1, with D hard to call. V gave up 1 base and J gave up 8 bases, with 16 bases separating them. This CDR3 is 15 amino acids long. Germline CDR1 reads SGDLS; CDR2 reads YYNGEE.

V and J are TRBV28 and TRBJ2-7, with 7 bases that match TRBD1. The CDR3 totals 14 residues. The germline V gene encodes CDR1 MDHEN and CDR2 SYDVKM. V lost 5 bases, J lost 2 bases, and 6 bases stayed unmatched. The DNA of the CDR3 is TGTGCCAGCAGTCCCCGGGACAGTCCCTACGAGCAGTACTTC. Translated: CASSPRDSPYEQYF.

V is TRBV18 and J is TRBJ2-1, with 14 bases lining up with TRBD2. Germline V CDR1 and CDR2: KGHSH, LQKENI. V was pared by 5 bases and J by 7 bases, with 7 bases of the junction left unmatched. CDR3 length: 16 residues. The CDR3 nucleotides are TGTGCCAGCTCAGCAGGACTAGCGGGAGGTGGAAATGAGCAGTTCTTC. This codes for CASSAGLAGGGNEQFF.

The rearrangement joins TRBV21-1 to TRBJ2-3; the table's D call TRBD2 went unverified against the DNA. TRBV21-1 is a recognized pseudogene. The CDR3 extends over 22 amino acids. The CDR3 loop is CASSKEGPTYGNVWVCTDTQYF. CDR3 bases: TGTGCCAGCAGCAAAGAAGGCCCCACCTACGGGAATGTTTGGGTGTGCACAGATACGCAGTATTTT.

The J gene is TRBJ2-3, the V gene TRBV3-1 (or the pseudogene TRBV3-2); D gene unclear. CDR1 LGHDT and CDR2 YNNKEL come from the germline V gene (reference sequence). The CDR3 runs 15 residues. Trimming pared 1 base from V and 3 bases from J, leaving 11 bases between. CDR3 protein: CASSQGVRITDTQYF. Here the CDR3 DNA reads TGTGCCAGCAGCCAAGGAGTTAGAATAACAGATACGCAGTATTTT.

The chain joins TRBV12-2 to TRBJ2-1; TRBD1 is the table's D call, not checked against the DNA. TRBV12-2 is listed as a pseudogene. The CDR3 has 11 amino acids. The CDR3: CASRLVPEQFF. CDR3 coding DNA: TGTGCAAGTCGCTTAGTCCCAGAGCAGTTCTTC.